The TCR beta chain described here comes from a study of cytomegalovirus exposure and HLA in healthy donors. Whole-study results and caveats: TCR beta V- and J-gene trimming, according to a later analysis, was linked to a missense DCLRE1C variant. The study recorded 150 to 200 TCR beta chains that were cytomegalovirus-associated. Most subjects had HLA-A and HLA-B alleles reportedly predicted accurately by TCR beta sequences.

CDR1 is KGHSH and CDR2 is LQKENI in the germline V gene. The CDR3 consists of 14 residues. With V trimmed by 1 base and J by 6 bases, 4 bases remained unmatched. The PCR contained 60 Vbeta and 13 Jbeta primers. Assay used: immunoSEQ multiplex PCR; TCRdb lists only in-frame clones, some missing. The data contain approximately 92,000 clones, around 77% of them seen just once; the ten biggest clones take up under 8%. Comment on this clone: Its cognate antigen is unknown.

The receptor comes from a man between 50 and 59 years old in good health and CMV-seropositive. V usage is TRBV18 and J usage is TRBJ2-7, with 9 bases aligning to TRBD1. What was sequenced was PBMCs. Here the CDR3 reads CASSPQQGAPEQYF. Here the CDR3 DNA reads TGTGCCAGCTCACCACAACAGGGGGCCCCCGAGCAGTACTTC.